The T cell receptor (beta chain) under discussion was sequenced for a study of blood T cell repertoires in COVID-19 (TCRdb year 2020). About the study as a whole: Samples from collaborators originated in the United States, Italy and Spain and spanned both the acute and convalescent phases of COVID-19. The prospective study material was composed of cDNA or gDNA derived from T cells, B-cell-depleted T cells, or PBMCs. Subjects who had been exposed to COVID-19, were actively infected with it, or had recovered from it provided the deeply sampled blood TCRbeta repertoires that made up the dataset. The repertoires were released in a freely available public database meant as a resource for research on the immune response to SARS-CoV-2. The samples were drawn from two sources: the first 160 participants of the ongoing ImmuneRACE study, and 1,254 subjects contributed by 6 global collaborators. Sample metadata almost always included a de-identified subject ID, COVID-19 status, age in years and sex. Where available, HLA class I and class II types were taken from metadata supplied by the sample provider and were not determined by assay-based typing.

The CDR3, cysteine through phenylalanine, is 18 amino acids long. The entry retains the CDR3 DNA only, 54 bases that are in frame from base 1. Trimming costs V 4 bases and J 9 bases, and their ends lie 25 bases apart. According to the germline V gene, CDR1 reads SGHTA and CDR2 reads FQGNSA. Each collaborating institution followed its own protocols to collect whole blood in K2EDTA tubes. For TCRbeta analysis, collaborators shipped samples as frozen whole blood, isolated PBMCs, or DNA extracted from either of those sample types. Regarding this clone: Its target antigen remains unknown. It has no much larger one-base neighbor in the sample; base qualities were not kept.

The paper as a whole reports these results and caveats: Clinical and demographic metadata were provided uncurated, with the amount varying by source and participant.

TCRbeta CDR3 regions were amplified from genomic DNA using the immunoSEQ Assay, a bias-controlled multiplex PCR. The paper's data handling went like this. The number of nucleated cells in each sample was estimated from the amplification of reference gene primers within the assay. To quantify the absolute abundance of each unique TCRbeta CDR3 rearrangement, sequence reads were collapsed and filtered. For each sample, productive Simpson clonality was calculated as the square root of Simpson's diversity index over productive rearrangements. The table comes from immuneACCESS by way of TCRdb, which keeps in-frame sequences with V and J called. Part of the clones is missing from these tables; in studies checked, under half for an unresolved V gene and the rest for unknown reasons. That table is the source of V, J and clone size, and D and trimming were worked out from the DNA. Within this sample are roughly 150,000 clones, with 75% to 85% of them counted one time only. The ten biggest clones cover less than 5% of the sample.

The chain is made from TRBV7-2 and TRBJ1-6; no D gene can be assigned with confidence. The sequenced sample was peripheral blood. This receptor was obtained from a woman aged 80 or over with acute or convalescent COVID-19. The DNA reads as follows: TGTGCCAGCAGCTCTCCCGAAGTAACCTGGAGGGAATTTTCACCCCTCCACTTT. This is translated as CASSSPEVTWREFSPLHF.